The 20 T cell receptor beta chains listed next were all sequenced from one sample in a study of blood T cell repertoires in COVID-19. Generated by immunoSEQ multiplex PCR, the TCRdb table keeps only in-frame clones and is missing some. The data show about 110,000 clones, approximately 70% seen once. Sequencing was carried out using peripheral blood. Receptor source: a woman in her forties with acute or convalescent COVID-19.

The chain links TRBV10-1 to TRBJ2-1, with D possibly matching TRBD2 (7 bases). The CDR3 is 16 amino acids. Germline V gene data show CDR1 as WNHNN and CDR2 as SYGVQD (reference sequence). V was shortened by 3 bases and J by 5 bases, with 17 bases between the two germline ends. The CDR3 nucleotides read TGCGCCAGCAGTGAATCGGCGGGGGCCAACAACAATGAGCAGTTCTTC. This translates into CASSESAGANNNEQFF.

The table lists this clone with a few counts. The chain has TRBV12-3 or TRBV12-4 and TRBJ1-1; perhaps TRBD1 as D (5 bases). The germline V and J ends were trimmed by 1 base and 6 bases, with 9 bases remaining between them. This CDR3 region has 13 residues. CDR3 sequence (DNA): TGTGCCAGCAGTTTAGAGACAGTATCTGAAGCTTTCTTT. As protein: CASSLETVSEAFF.

V gene TRBV19 combines with J gene TRBJ2-7; 12 bases are shared with TRBD2. The germline V gene encodes CDR1 LNHDA and CDR2 SQIVND (reference sequence). The J segment lost 4 bases and the V segment lost 6 bases, leaving 4 bases of the junction unmatched. The CDR3 consists of 14 residues. This CDR3 is CASRRTSGMYEQYF. The CDR3 nucleotides read TGTGCCAGTAGAAGGACTAGCGGGATGTACGAGCAGTACTTC.

The table lists this clone with a few counts. The V gene is TRBV7-3, the J gene TRBJ1-6; possibly TRBD1 for D (5 bases). The length of the CDR3 is 15 residues. V was trimmed by 2 bases and J by 9 bases, leaving 14 bases between them. From germline, CDR1 is SGHTA and CDR2 FQGTGA. The chain's CDR3 is CASSLEGQGGSPLHF. The CDR3 region has the DNA TGTGCCAGCAGCTTAGAAGGGCAGGGTGGTTCACCCCTCCACTTT.

Note on this clone: Germline is not matched at one junction end, which may reflect a read error. V gene TRBV19 combines with J gene TRBJ2-2; 7 bases match TRBD1. Germline V lookup: CDR1 LNHDA, CDR2 SQIVND (reference sequence). The CDR3 runs 17 residues. CDR3 sequence (DNA): TGTGCCAGTAGTATAGATGGCAGGGGGAGAAACAGCGGGGAGCTGTTTTTT. Its translation is CASSIDGRGRNSGELFF.

J is TRBJ2-7 and V is TRBV5-4; D possibly corresponds to TRBD2 (5 bases). The V and J ends lost 0 bases and 6 bases respectively, with 13 bases between them. The CDR3 contains 14 residues. CDR1 and CDR2 from the germline V gene are SGHNT and YYREEE (reference sequence). The DNA of the CDR3 is TGTGCCAGCAGCTTGGCGGTCTCTCGGGGCGAGCAGTACTTC. It is translated as CASSLAVSRGEQYF.

The chain joins TRBV20-1 to TRBJ2-5; TRBD1 matches at 8 bases. The CDR3 covers 14 residues. Germline V gene data show CDR1 as DFQATT and CDR2 as SNEGSKA (reference sequence). V shed 3 bases, J shed 5 bases, and the junction held 8 bases outside the gene matches. Here the CDR3 reads CSASGGQGGETQYF. For the CDR3, the DNA is TGCAGTGCTAGTGGTGGACAGGGCGGCGAGACCCAGTACTTC.

This clone was recorded once. The V and J genes are TRBV5-4 and TRBJ2-7; TRBD1 aligns across 7 bases. The V gene's germline CDR1 is SGHNT and CDR2 YYREEE (reference sequence). The CDR3 spans 14 residues. V shed 4 bases, J shed 3 bases, and the junction held 7 bases outside the gene matches. CDR3 protein: CASSRQGGSYEQYF. The CDR3 nucleotides are TGTGCCAGCAGCCGACAGGGTGGTAGCTACGAGCAGTACTTC.

The V and J genes are TRBV11-1 and TRBJ2-3; 8 nucleotides align to TRBD2. Germline V lookup: CDR1 SGHAT, CDR2 FQDESV (reference sequence). This CDR3 region has 14 residues. V lost 2 bases to trimming and J lost 5 bases; unmatched junction nucleotides: 3. The CDR3 coding sequence is TGTGCCAGCAGCTTATCGGGGGGGCAAGATACGCAGTATTTT. Residues: CASSLSGGQDTQYF.

This chain links TRBV28 with TRBJ2-6, with D tentatively TRBD1 (5 bases). Per germline, CDR1 MDHEN and CDR2 SYDVKM. The CDR3 extends over 17 amino acids. V lost 3 bases to trimming and J lost 0 bases, with 12 bases between them. DNA of the CDR3: TGTGCCAGCAGTTTCCGTGGCAGGGTCTCTGGGGCCAACGTCCTGACTTTC. It specifies CASSFRGRVSGANVLTF.

This clone occurred once. Here the CDR3 reads CASSLGENTEAFF. DNA of the CDR3: TGTGCCAGCAGTTTAGGCGAGAACACTGAAGCTTTCTTT. V usage is TRBV12-3 or TRBV12-4 and J usage is TRBJ1-1; no firm D call. V shed 1 base and J shed 1 base, with 4 bases lying between them. The CDR3 runs to 13 residues.

The chain links TRBV28 to TRBJ1-6; D not certain. CDR3 length: 16 residues. CDR1 and CDR2 from the germline V gene are MDHEN and SYDVKM. Trimming cost V 2 bases and J 6 bases, with 14 bases left between them. The CDR3 coding sequence is TGTGCCAGCAGTTTAGCCCTGGGAGGGTTTAATTCACCCCTCCACTTT. Translated: CASSLALGGFNSPLHF. The entire variable domain, with the rest obtained from reference TRBV28 and TRBJ1-6, is as follows: DVKVTQSSRYLVKRTGEKVFLECVQDMDHENMFWYRQDPGLGLRLIYFSYDVKMKEKGDIPEGYSVSREKKERFSLILESASTNQTSMYLCASSLALGGFNSPLHFGNGTRLTVT.

The V gene is TRBV5-6, the J gene TRBJ1-5; TRBD1 is a possible D gene (6 bases). The V end was cut by 1 base, the J end by 3 bases, with 14 bases between. This CDR3 is built from 16 residues. Germline values: CDR1 SGHDT, CDR2 YYEEEE. CDR3 DNA sequence: TGTGCCAGCAGCTTGTTCGGGACATACGACAATCAGCCCCAGCATTTT. It encodes CASSLFGTYDNQPQHF.

The table lists this clone with a few counts. The chain employs TRBV19 and TRBJ2-7, with a tentative D call TRBD1 (6 bases). The CDR3 consists of 14 residues. Trimming pared 5 bases from V and 2 bases from J, leaving 13 bases between. Looked up from germline, CDR1 is LNHDA and CDR2 is SQIVND (reference sequence). This chain's CDR3 is CASSRRDTAYEQYF. The CDR3 nucleotides are TGTGCCAGTAGTCGCCGGGACACGGCCTACGAGCAGTACTTC.

This clone was counted many times. The chain combines TRBV14 with TRBJ1-1; D is unclear. The germline CDR1 and CDR2 sequences are SGHDN and FVKESK. Trimming cost V 0 bases and J 6 bases, with 17 bases left between them. The CDR3 length is 16 residues. The DNA for the CDR3 is TGTGCCAGCAGCCAAGATCAACTTTCAGGCAAGGCTGAAGCTTTCTTT. Protein product: CASSQDQLSGKAEAFF.

The chain is built from TRBV7-7 and TRBJ2-5; D is unclear. V was pared by 5 bases and J by 5 bases, with 12 bases between. Germline V gives CDR1 SSHAT, CDR2 FNYEAQ (reference sequence). CDR3 size: 13 residues. CDR3 bases: TGTGCCAGCAGCACCACAGTATTGGAGACCCAGTACTTC. Amino acids: CASSTTVLETQYF.

This chain uses TRBV11-2 with TRBJ2-7; D is perhaps TRBD1 (5 bases). Trimming removed 5 bases at V and 1 base at J, with 9 bases between. This CDR3 is built from 13 residues. Germline V gene data show CDR1 as SGHAT and CDR2 as FQNNGV. CDR3 sequence: CASSPRQSYEQYF. CDR3 coding DNA: TGTGCCAGCAGCCCCCGACAGTCCTACGAGCAGTACTTC.

The chain recombines TRBV9 with TRBJ2-7, with a possible D match to TRBD1 (8 bases). Deletions cut 0 bases from V and 5 bases from J, with 12 bases between. CDR1 and CDR2 from the germline V gene are SGDLS and YYNGEE. The CDR3 contains 14 residues. The CDR3 here is CASSVEQGGNEQYF. In DNA form, the CDR3 reads TGTGCCAGCAGCGTAGAACAGGGGGGGAACGAGCAGTACTTC.

This rearrangement joins TRBV6-6 to TRBJ1-2; 7 bases are a match to TRBD1. Trimming cost V 2 bases and J 0 bases; bases outside gene matches: 6. Germline V CDR1 and CDR2: MNHNY, SVGAGI (reference sequence). CDR3 length: 16 amino acids. CDR3 sequence (DNA): TGTGCCAGCAGTTACCCCCCTGGGACAGCTAACTATGGCTACACCTTC. As protein: CASSYPPGTANYGYTF.

V and J are TRBV6-5 and TRBJ1-2; 10 nucleotides agree with TRBD1. The germline V gene has CDR1 MNHEY and CDR2 SVGAGI. The CDR3 has 14 amino acids. The V and J ends lost 6 bases and 3 bases, in that order; junction bases with no gene match: 4. CDR3 in amino acids: CASSRDRGHYGYTF. For the CDR3, the DNA is TGTGCCAGCAGCCGGGACAGGGGCCACTATGGCTACACCTTC.